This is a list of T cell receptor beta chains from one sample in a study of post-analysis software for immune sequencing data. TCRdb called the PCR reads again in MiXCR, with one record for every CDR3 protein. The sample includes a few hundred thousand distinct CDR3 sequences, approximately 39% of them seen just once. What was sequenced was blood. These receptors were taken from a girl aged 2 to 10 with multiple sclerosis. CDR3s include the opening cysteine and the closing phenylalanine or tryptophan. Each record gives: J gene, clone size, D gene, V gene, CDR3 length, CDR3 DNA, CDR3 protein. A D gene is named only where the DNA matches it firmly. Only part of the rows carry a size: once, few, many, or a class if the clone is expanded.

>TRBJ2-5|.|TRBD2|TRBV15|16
TGTGCCACCAGGGGGGGACTAGCGGGCCTTAGAGAGACCCAGTACTTC
CATRGGLAGLRETQYF
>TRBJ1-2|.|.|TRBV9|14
TGTGCCAGCAGCGTAGCAAGGGGTGGCTATGGCTACACCTTC
CASSVARGGYGYTF
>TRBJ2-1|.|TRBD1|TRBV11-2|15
TGTGCCAGCGGAGGGACAGGGGGATCGTACAATGAGCAGTTCTTC
CASGGTGGSYNEQFF
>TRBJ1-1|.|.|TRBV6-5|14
TGTGCCAGCAGTTATTCCTGGGAGAACACTGAAGCTTTCTTT
CASSYSWENTEAFF
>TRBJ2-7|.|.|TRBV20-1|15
TGCAGTGCTAGAGTTGAAGCGGGCGCGCCCTACGAGCAGTACTTC
CSARVEAGAPYEQYF
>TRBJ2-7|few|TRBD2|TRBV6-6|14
TGTGCCAGCAGTAACCTAGCGGGGCCGCTGGAGCAGTACTTC
CASSNLAGPLEQYF
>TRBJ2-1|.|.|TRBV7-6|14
TGTGCCAGCAGCCCTGAGGGGGGCCCCTATGAGCAGTTCTTC
CASSPEGGPYEQFF
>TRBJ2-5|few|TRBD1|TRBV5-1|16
TGCGCCAGCAGCTTTCAAACAGGGGGCAAATTCGAGACCCAGTACTTC
CASSFQTGGKFETQYF
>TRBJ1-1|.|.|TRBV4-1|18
TGCGCCAGCAGCCAACCCTTTATCAAGCTCAGGGGACGGACTGAAGCTTTCTTT
CASSQPFIKLRGRTEAFF
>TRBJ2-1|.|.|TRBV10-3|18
TGTGCCATCAGTGTTGTGGTCCCATCTAGCCGATCCTACAATGAGCAGTTCTTC
CAISVVVPSSRSYNEQFF
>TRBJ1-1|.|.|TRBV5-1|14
TGCGCCAGCAGCTCCCACCAGGGGTACACTGAAGCTTTCTTT
CASSSHQGYTEAFF
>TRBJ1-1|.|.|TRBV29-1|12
TGCAGCGTTTCAGGGGCTAGCACTGAAGCTTTCTTT
CSVSGASTEAFF